This entry features one T cell receptor beta chain sequence. This CDR3 has 14 amino acids. The germline V gene has CDR1 MNHEY and CDR2 SVGEGT. V was trimmed by 5 bases and J by 6 bases, leaving 17 bases between them. These data are taken from a study of blood T cell repertoires in COVID-19. Study-wide context: PBMCs, B-cell-depleted T cells, or T cells provided the cDNA or gDNA that made up the material.

Only in-frame clones appear in the TCRdb table, and some are missing; sequencing was by immunoSEQ multiplex PCR. Among 130,000 to 150,000 clones listed, approximately 80% were seen once. The chain uses TRBV6-2 or TRBV6-3 and TRBJ2-7; D gene uncertain. The specimen sequenced was peripheral blood. The sequence came from a human donor in a cohort sampled during active COVID-19. The CDR3 DNA reads TGTGCCAGCAGTCCCCCCCGGCAGGCCACCGAGCAGTACTTC. Translation gives CASSPPRQATEQYF.